Listed here are 28 T cell receptor beta chains from one sample, sequenced in a study of blood T cell repertoires in COVID-19. The protocol was immunoSEQ multiplex PCR, while the TCRdb copy is restricted to in-frame clones and leaves out a portion. Of 450,000 to 500,000 clones listed, around 85% are singletons. Sequencing used peripheral blood. The receptors come from a human donor in a cohort sampled during active COVID-19.

The chain combines TRBV6-1 with TRBJ1-6; TRBD1 matches at 7 bases. Germline lookup yields CDR1 MNHNS and CDR2 SASEGT. V gave up 1 base and J gave up 7 bases; unmatched junction bases: 7. This CDR3 region has 16 residues. The DNA of the CDR3 is TGTGCCAGCAGTGAAGGTGGCAGGGGGACGAATTCACCCCTCCACTTT. Amino acids: CASSEGGRGTNSPLHF.

V gene TRBV25-1 combines with J gene TRBJ2-7; weak D call: TRBD2 (7 bases). Germline CDR1 reads MGHDK; CDR2 reads SYGVNS. The CDR3 consists of 17 residues. The V end was cut by 8 bases, the J end by 0 bases, with 23 bases between. In DNA, the CDR3 is TGTGCCAGCTCGAACCGGGTAGGGGGGAGGGCCTCCTACGAGCAGTACTTC. Protein product: CASSNRVGGRASYEQYF.

This clone has just one count. The genes are TRBV9 and TRBJ1-1, with 9 bases identical to TRBD1. CDR1 SGDLS and CDR2 YYNGEE come from the germline V gene. Trimming cost V 4 bases and J 1 base; bases outside gene matches: 8. CDR3 length: 16 residues. The chain's CDR3 is CASSHGQGWANTEAFF. The CDR3 region has the DNA TGTGCCAGCAGCCATGGACAGGGGTGGGCGAACACTGAAGCTTTCTTT.

This chain joins TRBV6-5 and TRBJ1-1, with 10 bases identical to TRBD1. Germline V gives CDR1 MNHEY, CDR2 SVGAGI. Trimming cost V 4 bases and J 4 bases; bases outside gene matches: 6. The CDR3 runs 15 residues. This CDR3 is CASSFQWTGGTEAFF. The CDR3 region has the DNA TGTGCCAGCAGTTTCCAGTGGACAGGGGGCACTGAAGCTTTCTTT.

This clone occurred once. The V gene is TRBV30, the J gene TRBJ1-1, with a weak D call TRBD1 (5 bases). Germline lookup yields CDR1 GTSNPN and CDR2 SVGIG (reference sequence). V gave up 3 bases and J gave up 2 bases, with 13 bases separating them. The CDR3 is 14 residues long. The CDR3 sequence: CAWSRRGFNTEAFF. The CDR3 coding sequence is TGTGCCTGGAGCCGTCGGGGGTTCAACACTGAAGCTTTCTTT.

The table lists this clone with a count of one. The J gene is TRBJ2-3, the V gene TRBV4-3; maybe TRBD2 (5 bases). The CDR3 consists of 15 residues. Germline lookup yields CDR1 LGHNA and CDR2 YSLEER. Trimming removed 3 bases from V and 0 bases from J, with 10 bases in between. CDR3 DNA: TGCGCCAGCAGCCAGGGCCTAGCTAGCACAGATACGCAGTATTTT. Its translation is CASSQGLASTDTQYF.

The V call is TRBV27, the J call TRBJ2-5; 11 bases are shared with TRBD2. Germline CDR1 reads MNHEY; CDR2 reads SMNVEV (reference sequence). The length of the CDR3 is 15 residues. V was clipped by 4 bases and J by 5 bases; unmatched bases: 6. This CDR3 reads CASSSRTSGSETQYF. CDR3 bases: TGTGCCAGCAGTTCGAGGACTAGCGGGTCTGAGACCCAGTACTTC.

This clone has just a few counts. The J gene is TRBJ2-3, the V gene TRBV5-6; D not certain. The V and J ends lost 1 base and 7 bases respectively, with 13 bases between them. This CDR3 is built from 14 residues. CDR1 and CDR2 from the germline V gene are SGHDT and YYEEEE. The CDR3 reads CASSLKPSTYTQYF. The DNA of the CDR3 is TGTGCCAGCAGCTTGAAACCAAGCACTTATACGCAGTATTTT.

The genes are TRBV7-2 and TRBJ1-4, with 7 bases identical to TRBD1. The CDR3 runs 18 residues. The V gene's germline CDR1 is SGHTA and CDR2 FQGNSA. V was clipped by 5 bases and J by 2 bases; unmatched bases: 14. DNA of the CDR3: TGTGCCAGCAGCATTAACAGACAGGGAATAACGACTAATGAAAAACTGTTTTTT. Translating gives CASSINRQGITTNEKLFF.

The chain combines TRBV5-4 with TRBJ2-1; the match to TRBD2 covers 7 bases. CDR1 is SGHNT, CDR2 YYREEE, per germline (reference sequence). The CDR3 has 14 amino acids. V trimming: 2 bases; J trimming: 10 bases; junction bases outside the gene matches: 9. CDR3 in amino acids: CASSLPTRRGEQFF. The CDR3 DNA sequence: TGTGCCAGCAGCTTACCGACTAGGCGGGGGGAGCAGTTCTTC.

The chain is built from TRBV6-6 and TRBJ2-7; D possibly corresponds to TRBD2 (6 bases). The V end was cut by 2 bases, the J end by 3 bases, with 14 bases between. Germline CDR1 MNHNY, CDR2 SVGAGI (reference sequence). This CDR3 is 15 amino acids long. CDR3 region: CASSYLSGKNYEQYF. CDR3 nucleotides: TGTGCCAGCAGTTACCTTAGCGGCAAGAACTACGAGCAGTACTTC.

V and J are TRBV4-2 and TRBJ2-1; 8 bases fit TRBD1. The CDR3 covers 15 residues. Germline V gives CDR1 LGHNA, CDR2 YNFKEQ. Trimming cost V 2 bases and J 6 bases; bases outside gene matches: 6. The CDR3 nucleotides are TGTGCCAGCAGCCAAACCGACAGGGGTGGCAATGAGCAGTTCTTC. As protein: CASSQTDRGGNEQFF.

The chain employs TRBV6-5 and TRBJ2-5; 12 nucleotides agree with TRBD2. V lost 2 bases and J lost 7; bases outside the gene matches: 5. The CDR3 runs to 15 residues. Germline V gene data show CDR1 as MNHEY and CDR2 as SVGAGI. DNA for the CDR3: TGTGCCAGCAGTTACGGTTCACTAGCGGGGGGGACCCAGTACTTC. Protein product: CASSYGSLAGGTQYF.

V usage is TRBV3-1 (or the pseudogene TRBV3-2) and J usage is TRBJ1-2, with TRBD1 matching over 7 bases. In germline, CDR1 is LGHDT, CDR2 YNNKEL (reference sequence). With 5 bases clipped from V and 10 bases from J, the junction kept 13 bases outside the gene matches. This CDR3 has 14 residues. The CDR3 nucleotides are TGTGCCAGCAGCGAGCCGAAGGGGGCTGTTGCCTACACCTTC. As protein: CASSEPKGAVAYTF.

Details on this clone: Other nucleotide sequences in the sample specify the same CDR3. The chain is built from TRBV7-2 and TRBJ2-1; 10 bases align to TRBD2. The CDR3 is 15 amino acids. Germline lookup yields CDR1 SGHTA and CDR2 FQGNSA. V dropped 1 base and J dropped 5; count of bases not matched to a gene: 2. CDR3 loop: CASSLGTSGDNEQFF. DNA of the CDR3: TGTGCCAGCAGCTTAGGGACTAGCGGTGACAATGAGCAGTTCTTC.

J is TRBJ2-5 and V is TRBV6-6; 12 bases align to TRBD1. The junction had 7 bases not matched to a gene; V was cut back by 5 bases and J by 3 bases. CDR1 and CDR2 (germline): MNHNY, SVGAGI (reference sequence). The CDR3 is 16 residues long. The DNA for the CDR3 is TGTGCCAGCAGTCCGGTAGGGACAGGGGGCGAAGAGACCCAGTACTTC. This translates into CASSPVGTGGEETQYF.

V gene TRBV6-5 combines with J gene TRBJ2-5; 9 bases map to TRBD1. Germline V gene data show CDR1 as MNHEY and CDR2 as SVGAGI. Unmatched junction bases numbered 3, after V lost 4 bases and J lost 3 bases. The CDR3 covers 14 residues. The CDR3 sequence: CASSWRTGEETQYF. In DNA form, the CDR3 reads TGTGCCAGCAGTTGGAGGACAGGGGAAGAGACCCAGTACTTC.

The chain joins TRBV6-6 to TRBJ1-2, with 7 bases fitting TRBD1. Per the germline V gene, CDR1 is MNHNY and CDR2 is SVGAGI (reference sequence). There are 15 residues in the CDR3. Unmatched junction bases numbered 7, after V lost 2 bases and J lost 4 bases. This CDR3 is CASSYAQGDSYGYTF. CDR3 DNA sequence: TGTGCCAGCAGTTACGCCCAAGGGGACAGCTATGGCTACACCTTC.

The J gene is TRBJ2-2, the V gene TRBV9, with a possible D match to TRBD2 (6 bases). The CDR3 totals 16 residues. From germline, CDR1 is SGDLS and CDR2 YYNGEE. The V end lost 0 bases, the J end lost 1 base, and 10 bases lay between the germline ends. As DNA, the CDR3 is TGTGCCAGCAGCGTAGGGGTAGCGGAGAACACCGGGGAGCTGTTTTTT. Amino acids: CASSVGVAENTGELFF.

The sample holds one count of this clone. The chain couples TRBV27 to TRBJ1-3; no reliable D call. This CDR3 contains 16 residues. Trimming removed 0 bases at V and 2 bases at J, with 11 bases between. Germline CDR1 reads MNHEY; CDR2 reads SMNVEV (reference sequence). Written as DNA, the CDR3 is TGTGCCAGCAGTTTATCCCATTCCAGCGCTGGAAACACCATATATTTT. Translation: CASSLSHSSAGNTIYF.

The rearrangement links TRBV5-1 to TRBJ2-2, with 10 bases fitting TRBD2. The CDR3 consists of 16 residues. Germline assignment: CDR1 SGHRS and CDR2 YFSETQ. The trim removed 1 base at V and 7 bases at J, leaving 7 bases unmatched. The CDR3 DNA sequence: TGCGCCAGCAGCTTGTACCTAGCGGGAGATAGCGGGGAGCTGTTTTTT. This sequence encodes CASSLYLAGDSGELFF.

This clone has a single count. The chain has TRBV6-1 and TRBJ1-2; TRBD1 might be the D (6 bases). Trimming took 3 bases from V and 0 from J, leaving 20 bases between them. The germline CDR1 and CDR2 sequences are MNHNS and SASEGT. The CDR3 totals 18 residues. This CDR3 is CASSDKWAGEASNYGYTF. The DNA for the CDR3 is TGTGCCAGCAGTGATAAGTGGGCAGGGGAAGCTTCTAACTATGGCTACACCTTC.

The CDR3 sequence is CASSYGHGRRNTEAFF. The DNA for the CDR3 is TGTGCCAGCAGTTACGGCCACGGGAGGAGGAACACTGAAGCTTTCTTT. The chain uses TRBV6-5 and TRBJ1-1; the D is unclear. Germline assignment: CDR1 MNHEY and CDR2 SVGAGI. This CDR3 spans 16 amino acids. The V and J ends lost 2 bases and 1 base respectively, with 14 bases between them.

This chain connects TRBV18 to TRBJ2-7, with TRBD1 identical over 10 bases. This CDR3 comprises 14 residues. CDR1 and CDR2 from the germline V gene are KGHSH and LQKENI. Trimming removed 2 bases from V and 3 bases from J; junction bases left unmatched: 1. The CDR3: CASSPGTGVYEQYF. In nucleotides, the CDR3 is TGTGCCAGCTCACCAGGGACAGGGGTCTACGAGCAGTACTTC.

V gene TRBV4-1 combines with J gene TRBJ2-1, with TRBD2 identical over 8 bases. From germline, CDR1 is MGHRA and CDR2 YSYEKL. The V gene end was trimmed by 0 bases and the J gene end by 9 bases; junction bases not matched to a gene: 4. The CDR3 has 14 residues. In DNA form, the CDR3 reads TGCGCCAGCAGCCAAGAGCGGGAGGAAGGTGAGCAGTTCTTC. This gives the protein CASSQEREEGEQFF.

J is TRBJ2-6 and V is TRBV19; D possibly corresponds to TRBD2 (6 bases). Germline CDR1 LNHDA, CDR2 SQIVND (reference sequence). V lost 7 bases and J lost 4, with 14 bases in between. This CDR3 contains 15 residues. The CDR3 DNA sequence: TGTGCCAGTACCCTCGGAGGGAAAGGGGCCAACGTCCTGACTTTC. Protein product: CASTLGGKGANVLTF.

The gene calls are TRBV30 and TRBJ2-2, with 11 nucleotides matching TRBD1. CDR1 and CDR2 (germline): GTSNPN, SVGIG (reference sequence). After removal of 3 bases from V and 6 bases from J, the junction contained 6 bases not matched to a gene. This CDR3 has 15 amino acids. CDR3 nucleotide sequence: TGTGCCTGGAGATGGACAGGGGGCAGGTCCGGGGAGCTGTTTTTT. Its protein product is CAWRWTGGRSGELFF.

The J gene is TRBJ2-3, the V gene TRBV19; D is perhaps TRBD1 (6 bases). Germline values: CDR1 LNHDA, CDR2 SQIVND (reference sequence). Deletions cut 7 bases from V and 0 bases from J, with 11 bases between. The CDR3 consists of 14 residues. The CDR3 DNA follows: TGTGCCAGTAATCGGGACACTAGCACAGATACGCAGTATTTT. Its protein is CASNRDTSTDTQYF.